This T cell receptor beta chain was documented in a study of CD4+ T cells in melanoma. Broader study findings: CD8+ T cell, macrophage and B cell function reportedly correlated with neoantigen-specific CD4+ T cells. In melanoma, neoantigen-specific CD4+ T cells reportedly differed in differentiation state.

Between the trimmed V and J ends, which lost 5 bases and 4 bases, there was a span of 14 bases. Looked up from germline, CDR1 is SGHTA and CDR2 is FQGNSA. The CDR3 has 14 residues. TCRdb's copy holds only in-frame clones and misses some; the assay was immunoSEQ multiplex PCR. The data show around 100,000 clones, around 92% seen once. Worth noting for this clone: Its matching antigen is unknown.

The sequenced material came from peripheral blood. V gene TRBV7-2 combines with J gene TRBJ1-2; TRBD1 is a possible D gene (5 bases). The source of this sequence is a human donor with melanoma. CDR3: CASSPGTDFYGYTF. DNA of the CDR3: TGTGCCAGCAGCCCCGGGACGGACTTCTATGGCTACACCTTC.